The clone carrying this T cell receptor (beta chain) was found once. Produced via immunoSEQ multiplex PCR; TCRdb's table is partial and in-frame only. The data contain 350,000 or so clones, 87% of them seen just once; the ten biggest clones take up approximately 0.99%. The V end lost 5 bases, the J end lost 4 bases, and 11 bases lay between the germline ends. This CDR3 spans 13 amino acids. The V gene's germline CDR1 is SGHAT and CDR2 FQNNGV. The record originates from a study of blood T cell repertoires in COVID-19. Study as a whole: The United States, Italy and Spain supplied acute and convalescent COVID-19 samples. In each case, the material was cDNA or gDNA derived from T cells, B-cell-depleted T cells, or PBMCs.

Assignment of participants to cohorts was predicated upon participant-reported clinical history. This chain uses TRBV11-2 with TRBJ1-2; no clear D. This TCR was recovered from a woman younger than 45 who had recovered from COVID-19. What was sequenced was PBMCs or T cells enriched from blood (not recorded which). The CDR3 sequence is CASSPRGIYGYTF. The CDR3 region has the DNA TGTGCCAGCAGCCCCCGGGGAATCTATGGCTACACCTTC.